The subject of this entry is one TCR beta chain. The antigen is not known. Study results and limitations: Tumor Tregs overlapped most with tumor, then blood, naive CD4+ cells. Whole repertoires were not studied in the larger cohort, only one V-J beta rearrangement.

Semi-nested PCR with Nested Universal Primer A followed constant-region reverse priming of full-length variable regions. TCRdb re-called the 5' RACE reads through MiXCR, storing one row per CDR3 protein. This sample yields just under 65,000 distinct CDR3 sequences, of which approximately 22% are seen a single time; 2.5% to 3% belongs to the top ten. This CDR3 spans 13 amino acids. Per the germline V gene, CDR1 is SGHNT and CDR2 is YYREEE (reference sequence). Trimming took 4 bases from V and 5 from J; bases not matched to a gene: 4. This chain links TRBV5-4 with TRBJ2-7, with 9 bases identical to TRBD1. Sequencing input: memory CD4+ T cells sorted from a lymph node. Subset described: memory CD4+ T cells, CD4+CD45RO+CD25-. The receptor's source is a female donor with breast cancer. The CDR3 DNA reads TGTGCCAGCAGCCACAGGGGGCCCCACGAGCAGTACTTC. Translation: CASSHRGPHEQYF.